This TCR beta chain appears in the sequencing data of a study of cytomegalovirus exposure and HLA in healthy donors. For the study at large: A previous analysis identified about 110 million unique TCR beta sequences derived from about 180 million T cells. Points from the study as a whole: A previous analysis found most TCR beta V segments productive roughly 87% or roughly 30% of the time.

Germline CDR1 reads SEHNR; CDR2 reads FQNEAQ (reference sequence). Trimming took 9 bases from V and 3 from J, leaving 9 bases between them. The CDR3 has 12 amino acids. Comment on this clone: Its antigen is undetermined.

The PCR made use of 60 Vbeta and 13 Jbeta primers. How the authors handled the data: It was a later analysis that counted tens of millions of unique TCR beta chains, of which about 10 million were shared. TCRdb keeps only in-frame clones here, not all; method: immunoSEQ multiplex PCR. The V and J calls and clone size are taken from that table; D and trimming were inferred from the DNA. Of about 100,000 clones in the sample, 60% to 80% were seen once. V is TRBV7-9 and J is TRBJ2-1; no reliable D call. Sequenced: PBMCs. This receptor was identified in a woman aged 18-29 years in good health and CMV-seropositive. Here the CDR3 DNA reads TGTGCCAGTGACTGGAGCTACAATGAGCAGTTCTTC. Protein product: CASDWSYNEQFF. The full variable domain, completed using reference TRBV7-9 and TRBJ2-1, is DTGVSQNPRHKITKRGQNVTFRCDPISEHNRLYWYRQTLGQGPEFLTYFQNEAQLEKSRLLSDRFSAERPKGSFSTLEIQRTEQGDSAMYLCASDWSYNEQFFGPGTRLTVL.